This TCR beta chain is drawn from a study of shared clonotypes between healthy human individuals (TCRdb year 2020). At the level of the whole study: The cohort included three men and a couple of women between 18 and 49 years of age. For each donor, CD4 naive and CD4 memory were each run on three plates, CD8 naive on two plates, and CD8 memory on one plate. To estimate repertoire size and how much clonotype sharing occurs between individuals, the study deeply sequenced the blood TCR repertoires of several healthy adults. Libraries were prepared and TCR repertoires were sequenced by different laboratories using diverse techniques, in order to increase sequencing depth and limit assay-specific biases. Each donor's leukapheresis produced roughly between roughly 0.85 and 9.5 billion PBMCs. Study-wide conclusions, independent of this receptor: Compared with non-shared clonotypes, the clonotypes found in all four sorted-subset donors had higher generation probabilities. Sharing across a few donors was observed for 4.5% to 6.5% of naive CD4, 3% to 3.5% of naive CD8, 2.3% of memory CD4, and roughly 0.4% of memory CD8 clonotypes. Naive subsets generally had larger estimated clonotype richness than memory subsets did. The small number of donors limited the genetic and exposure-history diversity represented. Based on pairwise subsampling, the degree of clonotype sharing among donors was expected to be affected by sequencing depth. Only blood was sampled, and tissue TCR repertoires likely differ from those in blood. Incomplete sequencing was indicated by rarefaction of sorted-subset datasets, despite the large sequencing depth.

A remark on this clone: Its cognate antigen has yet to be identified. Per-nucleotide qualities are absent, and no much larger clonotype sits a single base away.

Trimming at the junction amounts to 5 bases on V and 3 bases on J, and the germline ends lie 5 bases apart. The CDR3 covers 12 residues, taking in both the cysteine and the phenylalanine. Only the CDR3 DNA stays, 36 bases, in frame from base 1. Sequences MNHNS (CDR1) and SASEGT (CDR2) are obtained from the germline V gene. Using the deep immunoSEQ assay, multiplex PCR amplified TCR CDR3 regions from genomic DNA. Extracted genomic DNA from each cell subset was spread evenly across all wells of several immunoSEQ 96-well plates, with each plate serving as a replicate. For sorted subsets, each replicate PCR was loaded with around 220 ng genomic DNA, equivalent to 25,000 to 35,000 T cell genomes. Purified libraries were quantified with a Qubit 3.0 fluorometer, sized on a Bioanalyzer 2100, and re-quantified with the KAPA Library Quantification kit. Each immunoSEQ 96-well plate was sequenced on its own single-read 150-cycle Illumina NextSeq 550 flow cell. The source study handled its data this way. Because the immunoSEQ output held only junctional sequences and lacked quality scores, the filtering could not match the filtering applied to full-length reads. Sequences were annotated with PyIR, a Python wrapper for IgBLAST v1.9, using IMGT germline references to assign V/J genes and CDR3. Any read was removed if the V/J assignment was weak (E-value above 1e-6), the CDR3 was missing, or the read contained stop codons, out-of-frame junctions, or ambiguous translated residues. V3J clonotypes were defined as sequences sharing an identical inferred V gene, J gene, and CDR3 amino acid sequence. Percentage overlap between repertoires was computed as shared unique clonotypes divided by the size of the smaller repertoire. Richness of each repertoire was evaluated using RTK rarefaction, the Chao1 estimator, and Recon v2.1 estimates of unobserved clonotypes. Generation probabilities were computed with OLGA for all TCRbeta clonotypes obtained by the gDNA method from four donors. TCRdb stores this immuneACCESS table with in-frame sequences only. Part of the clones is absent; in the studies checked, under half of the shortfall reflects unresolved V genes, and no reason is known for the rest. The D gene and trimming were derived from the DNA, and the V and J assignments and clone size from that table. This sample has around 1.1 million clones in its table, and approximately 80% of those were observed once. Of the sample, about 0.94% falls within the top ten clones.

The donors were healthy, HIV-negative adults who had no recently reported acute infections or vaccinations. Only Caucasian adults living in Nashville, Tennessee, USA were represented among the donors. CD4+ T cells were enriched by magnetic negative selection; naive cells were then positively selected on CD45RA, and the negative fraction formed the memory subset. Blood was obtained by leukapheresis, after which PBMCs were separated by Ficoll-Histopaque density gradient centrifugation and cryopreserved in liquid nitrogen vapor phase. Analytical flow cytometry was used to check the purity and quantity of every magnetically sorted T cell population. Each sorted fraction had its genomic DNA isolated and then quantified by UV absorbance on a Nanodrop 2000c.

The clonotype was recovered from a man younger than 35 in good health. Some clones in this sample may be carry-over from other donors' samples. This chain joins TRBV6-1 to TRBJ2-1; the D gene identity is not certain. The sequenced sample consisted of memory CD4+ T cells from PBMCs. According to the study, the label for this sample's cell subset or site signals: CD45RA-negative fraction. The DNA is as follows: TGTGCCAGCAGTCAGATCTACAATGAGCAGTTCTTC. This gives the protein CASSQIYNEQFF.